Listed here is a single TCR beta chain. The entry originates in a study of blood T cell repertoires in COVID-19. Study information: Acute-phase and convalescent COVID-19 samples originated in the United States, Italy and Spain. T cells, B-cell-depleted T cells, or PBMCs supplied cDNA or gDNA.

As processed by the authors: By means of reference gene primer amplification, nucleated cell counts were estimated. Only in-frame clones appear in the TCRdb table, and some are missing; sequencing was by immunoSEQ multiplex PCR. V and J calls plus clone size are reproduced from that table; the DNA served to infer D and trimming. The data hold under 120,000 clones, with approximately 84% observed a single time. V was trimmed by 0 bases and J by 2 bases, leaving 11 bases between them. The CDR3 extends over 15 amino acids. CDR1 is SGDLS and CDR2 is YYNGEE in the germline V gene. This chain links TRBV9 with TRBJ2-5; TRBD2 might be the D (7 bases). Sequenced input: peripheral blood. The TCR originated in a human donor in a cohort sampled during active COVID-19. This CDR3 is CASSVAGGLQETQYF. The CDR3 nucleotides read TGTGCCAGCAGCGTAGCCGGGGGGCTTCAAGAGACCCAGTACTTC.